This T cell receptor (beta chain) came from a study of blood T cells in healthy people across ages. Investigators took about 9.2 milliliters of peripheral blood from every donor. Worth noting for this clonotype: Its antigen is not known.

Study findings and constraints: As naive T cell percentage varied, TCR beta diversity correlated strongly with it.

Germline lookup yields CDR1 SEHNR and CDR2 FQNEAQ (reference sequence). This CDR3 spans 17 amino acids. Trimming removed 5 bases at V and 0 bases at J, with 20 bases between. A second PCR, run for about 7 to 11 cycles, used a sample-barcoded 5' primer plus a J-beta primer mix. MiXCR, run by TCRdb on the 5' RACE reads, gives a single entry per CDR3 protein. In the table there are around 870,000 distinct CDR3 sequences, about 30% of which are singletons. Sequencing was done on a sample of blood. The source is a woman of 80 years or more in good health. The chain is built from TRBV7-9 and TRBJ2-7; D is tentatively TRBD1 or TRBD2 (5 bases each). CDR3 in amino acids: CASSPFDGTVSSYEQYF. DNA for the CDR3: TGTGCCAGCAGCCCCTTTGACGGGACGGTGAGCTCCTACGAGCAGTACTTC.